This T cell receptor (beta chain) was captured by sequencing in a study of T cells in Graves' hyperthyroidism and ophthalmopathy. Study-wide context: At the time of initial diagnosis and before any treatment, peripheral blood was collected.

This clonotype occurred many times. What it binds is not known. From RNA transcripts, TCR beta CDR3 regions were amplified. An initial round of RT-PCR targeting the TCR CDR3 relied on the HTBI primer set. One entry per CDR3 protein, called by TCRdb with MiXCR from the multiplex PCR reads. This sample has some 460,000 distinct CDR3 sequences, with 15% to 18% found just once. The CDR3 loop spans 17 amino acids. CDR1 is KGHSH and CDR2 is LQKENI in the germline V gene. Trimming pared 4 bases from V and 0 bases from J, leaving 18 bases between. Study-wide points: Most clonotypes expanded in the thyroid (above 0.001) were also present in blood.

Among the patients, aged 18 to 65, hyperthyroidism was newly diagnosed and had lasted under 2 months. The gene calls are TRBV18 and TRBJ1-1; D not certain. The sample taken for sequencing was blood. The TCR originated in a woman younger than 30 with Graves' hyperthyroidism. The DNA for the CDR3 is TGTGCCAGCTCACAAATGCAAGGGCTGGAGGTGAACACTGAAGCTTTCTTT. Its protein is CASSQMQGLEVNTEAFF.